Listed here are 5 T cell receptor beta chains from one sample, sequenced in a study of T-cell reconstitution after alpha-beta-depleted transplantation in children. This sample's TCRbeta library carried unique molecular identifier barcodes. TCRdb reprocessed the PCR reads with MiXCR, giving one entry per CDR3 protein. Here the sample spans some 640,000 distinct CDR3 sequences, roughly 17% being singletons. The material sequenced was PBMCs from the stem cell graft donor, taken from the stem cell graft. Receptors originate from a human donor who donated a stem cell graft to a child with acute myeloid leukemia.

This clonotype has a handful of counts. This chain links TRBV24-1 with TRBJ2-1, with 10 bases that match TRBD1. This CDR3 contains 19 residues. Germline V gene sequence: CDR1 KGHDR, CDR2 SFDVKD. J was trimmed by 2 bases and V by 9 bases; bases with no gene match: 18. The CDR3 DNA follows: TGTGCCACCTCTACAGGGACAGGGGAAGGGGGGATTCCCTACAATGAGCAGTTCTTC. As protein: CATSTGTGEGGIPYNEQFF.

The chain combines TRBV7-8 with TRBJ2-6, with D possibly being TRBD1 (5 bases). The CDR3 totals 18 residues. Germline lookup yields CDR1 SGHVS and CDR2 FQNEAQ. V lost 3 bases to trimming and J lost 0 bases, with 15 bases between them. CDR3 nucleotides: TGTGCCAGCAGCTTTAAGGCCCCTGACAGCTCTGGGGCCAACGTCCTGACTTTC. As protein: CASSFKAPDSSGANVLTF.

This clonotype was observed a handful of times. For the CDR3, the DNA is TGTGCCAGCTTGGGTCAGACGAACACCGGGGAGCTGTTTTTT. It specifies CASLGQTNTGELFF. The chain links TRBV18 to TRBJ2-2; D not resolved. The V gene's germline CDR1 is KGHSH and CDR2 LQKENI. The germline V and J ends were trimmed by 7 bases and 0 bases, with 9 bases remaining between them. The CDR3 covers 14 residues.

The genes are TRBV21-1 and TRBJ1-3; the D call in the table, TRBD1, was not verified against the DNA. TRBV21-1 is labeled a pseudogene. CDR3 length: 16 residues. The CDR3 here is CASSRLDRGRGNTIYF. In nucleotides, the CDR3 is TGTGCCAGCAGCCGGCTGGACAGGGGGCGAGGAAACACCATATATTTT.

V usage is TRBV7-2 and J usage is TRBJ2-7, with 14 bases that match TRBD2. V was clipped by 5 bases and J by 2 bases; unmatched bases: 5. The V gene's germline CDR1 is SGHTA and CDR2 FQGNSA. The CDR3 runs to 16 residues. The CDR3 sequence: CASSPRLAGGPYEQYF. CDR3 DNA: TGTGCCAGCAGCCCAAGACTAGCGGGGGGGCCCTACGAGCAGTACTTC.